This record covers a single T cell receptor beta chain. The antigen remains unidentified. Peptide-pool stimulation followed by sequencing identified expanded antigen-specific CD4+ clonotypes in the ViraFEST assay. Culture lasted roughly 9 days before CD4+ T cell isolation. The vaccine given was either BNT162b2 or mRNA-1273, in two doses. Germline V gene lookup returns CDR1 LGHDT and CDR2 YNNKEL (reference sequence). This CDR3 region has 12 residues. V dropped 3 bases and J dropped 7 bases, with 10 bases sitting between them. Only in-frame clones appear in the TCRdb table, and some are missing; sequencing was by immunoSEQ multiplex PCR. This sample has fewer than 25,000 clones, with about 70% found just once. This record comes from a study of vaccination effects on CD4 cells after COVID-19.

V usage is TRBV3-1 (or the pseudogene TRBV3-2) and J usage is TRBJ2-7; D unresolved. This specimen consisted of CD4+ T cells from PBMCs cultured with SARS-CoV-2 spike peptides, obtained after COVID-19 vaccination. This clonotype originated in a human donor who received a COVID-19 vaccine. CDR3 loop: CASSHWGSEQYF. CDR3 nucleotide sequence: TGTGCCAGCAGCCATTGGGGTAGTGAGCAGTACTTC.